Below are 11 T cell receptor beta chains sequenced from a single sample in a study of vaccination effects on CD4 cells after COVID-19. These receptors lack a known antigen. Sequencing was preceded by expansion of antigen-specific CD4+ T cells with viral peptide pools in the ViraFEST assay. Researchers isolated CD4+ T cells once less than 13 days of culture had elapsed. Two doses of either BNT162b2 or mRNA-1273 were given to each participant. The protocol was immunoSEQ multiplex PCR, while the TCRdb copy is restricted to in-frame clones and leaves out a portion. The sample carries 25,000 to 40,000 clones, 82% recorded once. The sequencing used CD4+ T cells from PBMCs cultured with HCoV-NL63 spike peptides, collected after COVID-19 vaccination. The source of these receptors is a human donor who received a COVID-19 vaccine. Some clones in this sample may be carry-over from other donors' samples.

V usage is TRBV18 and J usage is TRBJ2-7, with 8 bases that match TRBD1. The CDR3 has 15 residues. CDR1 is KGHSH and CDR2 is LQKENI in the germline V gene. The V gene end was trimmed by 1 base and the J gene end by 6 bases; junction bases not matched to a gene: 8. This chain's CDR3 is CASSPQGQVLGEQYF. The DNA of the CDR3 is TGTGCCAGCTCACCACAGGGACAGGTATTAGGCGAGCAGTACTTC.

The CDR3 DNA reads TGTGCCAGCAGCCAGGTTACAGGGGAGCAGTTCTTC. Translating it yields CASSQVTGEQFF. V is TRBV3-1 (or the pseudogene TRBV3-2) and J is TRBJ2-1, with D perhaps matching TRBD1 (6 bases). The ends were cut back, 3 bases at V and 10 bases at J, with 10 bases in the middle. The CDR3 loop spans 12 amino acids. Germline V gene lookup returns CDR1 LGHDT and CDR2 YNNKEL (reference sequence).

The genes are TRBV6-5 and TRBJ2-1, with D tentatively TRBD1 or TRBD2 (7 bases each). Looked up from germline, CDR1 is MNHEY and CDR2 is SVGAGI. V lost 2 bases to trimming and J lost 2 bases, with 13 bases between them. This CDR3 contains 16 residues. This chain's CDR3 is CASSYPPGGAYNEQFF. CDR3 bases: TGTGCCAGCAGTTACCCCCCAGGGGGGGCCTACAATGAGCAGTTCTTC.

The J gene is TRBJ2-3, the V gene TRBV7-9; D is uncertain. CDR1 and CDR2 (germline): SEHNR, FQNEAQ (reference sequence). V dropped 5 bases and J dropped 4 bases, with 7 bases sitting between them. This CDR3 contains 12 residues. The CDR3 loop is CASSLLADTQYF. Here the CDR3 DNA reads TGTGCCAGCAGCCTGTTAGCAGATACGCAGTATTTT.

The chain carries TRBV6-5 and TRBJ2-3, with D perhaps TRBD2 (5 bases). Germline values: CDR1 MNHEY, CDR2 SVGAGI. Trimming removed 7 bases from V and 0 bases from J, with 11 bases in between. The CDR3 is 14 amino acids. CDR3 sequence: CASNKGLSTDTQYF. The CDR3 nucleotides read TGTGCCAGCAACAAAGGACTTAGCACAGATACGCAGTATTTT.

The chain's CDR3 is CASTTGQLEAFF. The CDR3, as DNA: TGTGCCAGCACCACGGGACAGCTTGAAGCTTTCTTT. The gene calls are TRBV28 and TRBJ1-1; 7 bases map to TRBD1. CDR1 and CDR2 from the germline V gene are MDHEN and SYDVKM. V shed 7 bases and J 7 bases; nucleotides not matched to a gene: 6. The CDR3 extends over 12 amino acids. The full variable domain, completed using reference TRBV28 and TRBJ1-1, is DVKVTQSSRYLVKRTGEKVFLECVQDMDHENMFWYRQDPGLGLRLIYFSYDVKMKEKGDIPEGYSVSREKKERFSLILESASTNQTSMYLCASTTGQLEAFFGQGTRLTVV.

The V call is TRBV6-2 or TRBV6-3, the J call TRBJ2-5, with D possibly matching TRBD1 (5 bases). Germline V CDR1 and CDR2: MNHEY, SVGEGT. V was clipped by 6 bases and J by 4 bases, with 9 bases between them. This CDR3 contains 12 residues. The CDR3 nucleotides read TGTGCCAGCAGCACAGGTGGAGAGACCCAGTACTTC. Protein: CASSTGGETQYF.

This sequence joins TRBV18 and TRBJ2-5; 8 bases align to TRBD1. The germline V gene has CDR1 KGHSH and CDR2 LQKENI. The CDR3 contains 14 residues. V shed 2 bases, J shed 5 bases, and the junction held 4 bases outside the gene matches. For the CDR3, the DNA is TGTGCCAGCTCACCAAGGACAGGGAAGGAGACCCAGTACTTC. It codes for CASSPRTGKETQYF.

The chain couples TRBV5-1 to TRBJ2-7, with 9 bases matching TRBD1. The CDR3 runs 15 residues. V lost 4 bases, J lost 3 bases, and 8 bases stayed unmatched. Germline V gene sequence: CDR1 SGHRS, CDR2 YFSETQ. CDR3 nucleotides: TGCGCCAGCAGCATTAACACAGGGGGCGGCTACGAGCAGTACGTC. Protein product: CASSINTGGGYEQYV.

The rearrangement links TRBV24-1 to TRBJ2-5; 8 bases are a match to TRBD1. CDR3 length: 15 amino acids. V shed 3 bases, J shed 5 bases, and the junction held 7 bases outside the gene matches. Germline V lookup: CDR1 KGHDR, CDR2 SFDVKD. CDR3 loop: CATSDNTGGWETQYF. CDR3 DNA: TGTGCCACCAGTGATAATACAGGGGGGTGGGAGACCCAGTACTTC.

The CDR3 DNA reads TGTGCCAGCAGCCCCCTTGGTAATTCACCCCTCCACTTT. Amino acids: CASSPLGNSPLHF. The chain is built from TRBV3-1 (or the pseudogene TRBV3-2) and TRBJ1-6; D is unresolved. With 4 bases removed from V and 6 bases from J, the gap between germline ends came to 7 bases. The CDR3 covers 13 residues. Germline V gene data show CDR1 as LGHDT and CDR2 as YNNKEL (reference sequence).